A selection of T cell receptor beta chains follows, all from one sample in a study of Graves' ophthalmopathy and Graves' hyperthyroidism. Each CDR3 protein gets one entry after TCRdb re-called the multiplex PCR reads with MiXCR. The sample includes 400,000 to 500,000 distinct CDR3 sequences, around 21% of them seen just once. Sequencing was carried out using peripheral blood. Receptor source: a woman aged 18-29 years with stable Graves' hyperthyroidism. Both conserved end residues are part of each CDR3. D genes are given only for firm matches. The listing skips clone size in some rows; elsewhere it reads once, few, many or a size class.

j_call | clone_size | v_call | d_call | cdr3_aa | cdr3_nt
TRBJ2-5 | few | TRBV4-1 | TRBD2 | CASSQAAGRAGETQYF | TGCGCCAGCAGCCAAGCGGCCGGGAGGGCCGGAGAGACCCAGTACTTC
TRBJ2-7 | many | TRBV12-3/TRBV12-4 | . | CASSLPLASYEQYF | TGTGCCAGCAGTTTACCACTAGCCTCCTACGAGCAGTACTTC
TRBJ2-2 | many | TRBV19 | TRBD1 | CASSIPQGRTGELFF | TGTGCCAGTAGTATCCCACAGGGGCGAACCGGGGAGCTGTTTTTT
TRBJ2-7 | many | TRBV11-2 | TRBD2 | CASSSFLAGGLHEQYF | TGTGCCAGCAGCTCCTTTCTAGCGGGAGGTCTCCACGAGCAGTACTTC
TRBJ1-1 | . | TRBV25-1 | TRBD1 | CASSELVGQGATEAFF | TGTGCCAGCAGTGAATTAGTTGGACAGGGGGCCACTGAAGCTTTCTTT
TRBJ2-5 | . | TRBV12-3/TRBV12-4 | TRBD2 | CASKTSRGGRETQYF | TGTGCCAGCAAGACCTCGCGGGGGGGCAGAGAGACCCAGTACTTC
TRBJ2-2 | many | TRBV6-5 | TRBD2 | CASSRTSGSTGELFF | TGTGCCAGCAGCCGGACTAGCGGGAGCACCGGGGAGCTGTTTTTT
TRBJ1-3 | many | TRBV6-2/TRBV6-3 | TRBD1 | CASSYSRQGGNTIYF | TGTGCCAGCAGTTACTCGAGACAGGGTGGAAACACCATATATTTT
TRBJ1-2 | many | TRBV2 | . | CASSEGLGTSGYTF | TGTGCCAGCAGTGAGGGGCTAGGGACAAGCGGCTACACCTTC
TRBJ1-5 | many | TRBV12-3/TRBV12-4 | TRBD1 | CASSSQGGISQHF | TGTGCCAGCAGTTCACAGGGGGGCATTTCCCAGCATTTT
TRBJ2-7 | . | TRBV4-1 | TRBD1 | CASSHHGQGPSYEQYF | TGCGCCAGCAGCCACCATGGACAGGGTCCCTCCTACGAGCAGTACTTC
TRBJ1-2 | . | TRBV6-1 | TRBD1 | CASTTGTGLANYGYTF | TGTGCCAGCACCACCGGGACAGGGTTAGCTAACTATGGCTACACCTTC
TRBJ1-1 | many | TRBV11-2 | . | CASSLPTDSGENTEAFF | TGTGCCAGCAGCTTACCAACCGACAGTGGGGAGAACACTGAAGCTTTCTTT
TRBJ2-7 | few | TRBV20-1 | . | CSAASGVGYEQYF | TGCAGTGCAGCTTCGGGAGTCGGCTACGAGCAGTACTTC
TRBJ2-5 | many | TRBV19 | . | CASSPRGSGTQETQYF | TGTGCCAGTAGTCCTCGGGGTAGCGGAACCCAAGAGACCCAGTACTTC
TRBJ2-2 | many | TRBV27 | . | CASRKQTNTGELFF | TGTGCCAGCCGAAAACAAACGAACACCGGGGAGCTGTTTTTT
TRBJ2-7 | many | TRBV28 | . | CATTGDYKQYF | TGTGCCACCACAGGGGACTACAAGCAGTACTTC
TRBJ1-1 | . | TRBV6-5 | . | CASSLIVGKNTEAFF | TGTGCCAGCAGTTTGATCGTCGGGAAGAACACTGAAGCTTTCTTT
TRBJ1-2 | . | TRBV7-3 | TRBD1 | CASSSDPGQGQGYTF | TGTGCCAGCAGCTCCGACCCGGGACAGGGTCAAGGCTACACCTTC
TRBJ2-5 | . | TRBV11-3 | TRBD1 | CASSLRIRGLQETQYF | TGTGCCAGCAGCTTAAGGATCAGGGGGCTCCAAGAGACCCAGTACTTC
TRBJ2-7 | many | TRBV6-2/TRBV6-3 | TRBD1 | CASTLSPGTGYEQYF | TGTGCCAGCACCCTGAGTCCCGGGACAGGGTACGAGCAGTACTTC
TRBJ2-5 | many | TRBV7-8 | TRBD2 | CASLKAGGWETQYF | TGTGCCAGCCTTAAAGCGGGAGGGTGGGAGACCCAGTACTTC
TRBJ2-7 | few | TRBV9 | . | CASSVGSGGSTYEQYF | TGTGCCAGCAGCGTAGGTTCAGGGGGGTCGACCTACGAGCAGTACTTC
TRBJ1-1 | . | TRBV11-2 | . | CASKSRGKLLF | TGTGCCAGCAAGTCAAGGGGAAAACTTCTCTTT
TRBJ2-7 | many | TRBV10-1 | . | CASCQIGLYSHSSYEQYF | TGCGCCAGCTGCCAGATTGGTCTCTATTCCCACTCCTCCTACGAGCAGTACTTC
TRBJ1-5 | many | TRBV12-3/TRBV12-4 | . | CASSLADTGGQPQHF | TGTGCCAGCAGTTTAGCAGACACTGGAGGACAGCCCCAGCATTTT
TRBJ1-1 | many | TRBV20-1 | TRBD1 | CSARRDRGEAFF | TGCAGTGCTAGAAGGGACAGGGGTGAAGCTTTCTTT
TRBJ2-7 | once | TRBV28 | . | CASSLSGAPFPYEQYF | TGTGCCAGCAGTTTATCGGGAGCGCCCTTCCCCTACGAGCAGTACTTC